This TCR beta chain was recorded in a study of OX40 agonist ivuxolimab in advanced cancers. Study-wide results and limits: Antigens targeted by the expanded peripheral T cells were not determined.

CDR3 length: 15 residues. CDR1 and CDR2 from the germline V gene are MDHEN and SYDVKM. V lost 8 bases to trimming and J lost 5 bases; unmatched junction nucleotides: 12. The method was immunoSEQ multiplex PCR; TCRdb's version includes in-frame clones alone and lacks a portion of them. The sample holds 80,000 to 95,000 clones, about 89% seen once. A remark on this clone: Its antigen remains unknown.

Researchers took blood at baseline, on cycle 4 day 1, and on cycle 7 day 1. Sequences were derived from CD4+ or CD8+ T cells sorted from blood, sampled in a trial of the OX40 agonist ivuxolimab. The receptor comes from an adult with an advanced solid tumor such as melanoma, head and neck, liver or kidney cancer. The J gene is TRBJ2-5, the V gene TRBV28; TRBD2 agrees at 9 bases. Here the CDR3 reads CASGLGREGLETQYF. The CDR3, as DNA: TGTGCCAGCGGGCTGGGGCGGGAGGGCCTCGAGACCCAGTACTTC. Drawing the rest from reference TRBV28 and TRBJ2-5, the complete variable domain is DVKVTQSSRYLVKRTGEKVFLECVQDMDHENMFWYRQDPGLGLRLIYFSYDVKMKEKGDIPEGYSVSREKKERFSLILESASTNQTSMYLCASGLGREGLETQYFGPGTRLLVL.